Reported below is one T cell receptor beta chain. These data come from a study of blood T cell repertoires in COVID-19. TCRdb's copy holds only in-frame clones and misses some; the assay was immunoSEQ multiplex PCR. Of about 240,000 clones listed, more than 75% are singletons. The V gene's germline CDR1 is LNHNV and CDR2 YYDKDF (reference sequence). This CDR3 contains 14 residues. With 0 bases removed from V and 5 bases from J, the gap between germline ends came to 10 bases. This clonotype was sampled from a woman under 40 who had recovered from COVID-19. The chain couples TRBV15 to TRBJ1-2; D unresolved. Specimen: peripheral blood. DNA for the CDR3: TGTGCCACCAGCAGAGATCGAGGCAGATATGGCTACACCTTC. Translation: CATSRDRGRYGYTF.